The rows below give T cell receptor beta chains drawn from one sample of a study of siplizumab effects on memory and regulatory T cells. Libraries were prepared by immunoSEQ multiplex PCR; TCRdb keeps only in-frame clonotypes and omits some of them. The table shows about 82,000 clones, with 87% occurring only once. Input material: Tregs sorted from blood. These receptors were collected from a human donor in good health. Both conserved end residues are part of each CDR3. D genes are given only for firm matches. Rows give clone size only sometimes, using once, few, many, or a class for an expanded clone.

v_gene	j_gene	abundance	d_gene	CDR3nt	CDR3aa
TRBV29-1	TRBJ1-1	.	.	TGCAGCGTTTCGGGTCTTTTGAACACTGAAGCTTTCTTT	CSVSGLLNTEAFF
TRBV2	TRBJ1-2	.	TRBD1	TGTGCCAGCAGTGACGTGACAGGGCGAAGCTACACCTTC	CASSDVTGRSYTF
TRBV6-1	TRBJ1-1	.	.	TGTGCCAGCAGTGAAGATTGGCACCGGGTGAACACTGAAGCTTTCTTT	CASSEDWHRVNTEAFF
TRBV28	TRBJ1-2	.	.	TGTGCCAGCAGTTTCACGTCCGGCTACACCTTC	CASSFTSGYTF
TRBV25-1	TRBJ1-1	few	TRBD1	TGTGCCAGCAGGGCCACAGGGGTGTACAGGGGAGCTTTCTTT	CASRATGVYRGAFF
TRBV6-5	TRBJ1-6	.	.	TGTGCCAGCAGCTCCCGGACAGCAGCAAATTCACCCCTCCACTTT	CASSSRTAANSPLHF
TRBV5-1	TRBJ1-3	.	.	TGCGCCAGCAGCGAGGGCAGTGGAAACACCATATATTTT	CASSEGSGNTIYF
TRBV6-1	TRBJ1-1	.	.	TGTGCCAGCAGTGCCCGATTCGCTGAAGCTTTCTTT	CASSARFAEAFF
TRBV10-1	TRBJ2-7	.	.	TGCGCCAGCAGTGCGCGGGGGCCCTCCTACGAGCAGTACTTC	CASSARGPSYEQYF
TRBV27	TRBJ2-3	.	TRBD2	TGTGCCAGCAGATCTAGCGGGGGTTCGGGCACAGATACGCAGTATTTT	CASRSSGGSGTDTQYF
TRBV4-1	TRBJ1-5	once	.	TGCGCCAGCAGCCGGGGATTCCCTTTCAATCAGCCCCAGCATTTT	CASSRGFPFNQPQHF